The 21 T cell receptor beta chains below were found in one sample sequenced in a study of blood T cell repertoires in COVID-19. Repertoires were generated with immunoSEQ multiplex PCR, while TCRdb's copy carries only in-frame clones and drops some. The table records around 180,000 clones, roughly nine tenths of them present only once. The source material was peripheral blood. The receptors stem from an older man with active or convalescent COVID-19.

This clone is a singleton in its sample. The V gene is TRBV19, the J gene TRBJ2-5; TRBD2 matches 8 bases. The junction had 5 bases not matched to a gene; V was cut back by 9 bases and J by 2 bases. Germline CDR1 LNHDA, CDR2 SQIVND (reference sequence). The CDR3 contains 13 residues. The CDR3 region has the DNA TGTGCCAGCAAAGCGGGAGCTCAAGAGACCCAGTACTTC. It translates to CASKAGAQETQYF.

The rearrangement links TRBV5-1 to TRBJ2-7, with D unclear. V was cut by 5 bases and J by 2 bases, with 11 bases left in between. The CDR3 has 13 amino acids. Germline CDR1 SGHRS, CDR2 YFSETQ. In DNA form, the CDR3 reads TGCGCCAGCAGAACAGACATAGCCTACGAGCAGTACTTC. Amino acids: CASRTDIAYEQYF.

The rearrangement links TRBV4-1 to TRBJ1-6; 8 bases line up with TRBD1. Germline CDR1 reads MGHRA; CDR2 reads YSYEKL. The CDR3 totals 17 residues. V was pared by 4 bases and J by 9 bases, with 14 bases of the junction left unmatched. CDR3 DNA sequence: TGCGCCAGCAGCCTCGGGTCGGGACAGGTGTCCGGTTCACCCCTCCACTTT. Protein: CASSLGSGQVSGSPLHF.

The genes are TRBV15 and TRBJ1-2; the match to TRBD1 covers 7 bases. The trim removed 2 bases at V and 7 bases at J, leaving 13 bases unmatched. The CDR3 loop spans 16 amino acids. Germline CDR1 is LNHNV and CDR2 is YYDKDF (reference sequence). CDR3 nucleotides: TGTGCCACCAGCAGAACCTACGGGACAGAAGGAGGTGGCTACACCTTC. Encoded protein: CATSRTYGTEGGGYTF.

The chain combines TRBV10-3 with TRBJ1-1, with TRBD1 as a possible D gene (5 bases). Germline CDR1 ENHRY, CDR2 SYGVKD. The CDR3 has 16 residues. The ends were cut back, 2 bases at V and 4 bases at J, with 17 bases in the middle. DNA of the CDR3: TGTGCCATCAGTGAGGGAGGGTTGACAGTGAGCACTGAAGCTTTCTTT. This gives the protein CAISEGGLTVSTEAFF.

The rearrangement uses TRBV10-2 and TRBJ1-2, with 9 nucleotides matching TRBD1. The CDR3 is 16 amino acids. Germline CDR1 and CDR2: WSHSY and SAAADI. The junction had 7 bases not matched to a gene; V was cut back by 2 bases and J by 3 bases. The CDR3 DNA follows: TGCGCCAGCAGTGAGACCAACAGGGGGCTCGACTATGGCTACACCTTC. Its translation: CASSETNRGLDYGYTF.

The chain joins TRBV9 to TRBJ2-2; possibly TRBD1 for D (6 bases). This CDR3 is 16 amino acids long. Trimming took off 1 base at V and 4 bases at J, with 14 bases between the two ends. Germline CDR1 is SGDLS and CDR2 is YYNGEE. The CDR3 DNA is TGTGCCAGCAGCGTACGAACAGGGCTAAGCACCGGGGAGCTGTTTTTT. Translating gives CASSVRTGLSTGELFF. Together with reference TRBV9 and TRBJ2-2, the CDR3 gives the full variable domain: DSGVTQTPKHLITATGQRVTLRCSPRSGDLSVYWYQQSLDQGLQFLIQYYNGEERAKGNILERFSAQQFPDLHSELNLSSLELGDSALYFCASSVRTGLSTGELFFGEGSRLTVL.

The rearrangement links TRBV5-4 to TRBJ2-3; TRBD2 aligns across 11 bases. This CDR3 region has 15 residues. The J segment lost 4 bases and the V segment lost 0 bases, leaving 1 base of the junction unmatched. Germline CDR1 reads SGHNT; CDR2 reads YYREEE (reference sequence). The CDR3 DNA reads TGTGCCAGCAGCTTGGCTAGCGGGAGGTCAGATACGCAGTATTTT. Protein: CASSLASGRSDTQYF.

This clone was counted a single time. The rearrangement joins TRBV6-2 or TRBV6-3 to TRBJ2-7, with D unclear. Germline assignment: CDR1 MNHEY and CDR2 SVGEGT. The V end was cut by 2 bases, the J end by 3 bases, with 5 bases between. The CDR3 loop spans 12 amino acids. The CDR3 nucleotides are TGTGCCAGCAGTTACCCAAACTACGAGCAGTACTTC. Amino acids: CASSYPNYEQYF.

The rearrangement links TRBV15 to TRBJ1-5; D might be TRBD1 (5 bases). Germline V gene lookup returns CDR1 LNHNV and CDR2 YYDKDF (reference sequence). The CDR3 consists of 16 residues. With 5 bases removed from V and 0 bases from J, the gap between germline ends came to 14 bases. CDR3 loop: CATSSRDRFSNQPQHF. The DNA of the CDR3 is TGTGCCACCAGCTCGCGGGACCGCTTTAGCAATCAGCCCCAGCATTTT.

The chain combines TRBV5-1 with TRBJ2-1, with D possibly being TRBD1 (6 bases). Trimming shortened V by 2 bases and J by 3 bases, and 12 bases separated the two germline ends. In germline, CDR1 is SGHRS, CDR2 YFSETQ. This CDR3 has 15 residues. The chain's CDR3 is CASSFRDTGYNEQFF. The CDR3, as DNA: TGCGCCAGCAGCTTCCGGGACACAGGCTACAATGAGCAGTTCTTC.

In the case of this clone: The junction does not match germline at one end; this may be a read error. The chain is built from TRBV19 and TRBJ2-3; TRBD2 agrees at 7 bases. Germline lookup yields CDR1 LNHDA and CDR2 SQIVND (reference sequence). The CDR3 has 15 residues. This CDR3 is CASTIVAGSTDTQYF. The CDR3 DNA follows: TGTGCCAGTACTATAGTAGCGGGCAGCACAGATACGCAGTATTTT.

DNA for the CDR3: TGTGCCAGCAGCTTAGCGAATTACAACAGGGGGATGAACACTGAAGCTTTCTTT. It is translated as CASSLANYNRGMNTEAFF. The V gene is TRBV7-2, the J gene TRBJ1-1; 8 bases are shared with TRBD1. Per germline, CDR1 SGHTA and CDR2 FQGNSA. V trimming: 0 bases; J trimming: 0 bases; junction bases outside the gene matches: 9. The CDR3 sequence is 18 residues long.

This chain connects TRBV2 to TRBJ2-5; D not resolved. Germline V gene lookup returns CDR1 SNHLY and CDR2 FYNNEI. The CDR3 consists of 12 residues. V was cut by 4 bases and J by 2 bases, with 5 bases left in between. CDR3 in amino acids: CASSGQQETQYF. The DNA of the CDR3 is TGTGCCAGCAGTGGTCAGCAAGAGACCCAGTACTTC. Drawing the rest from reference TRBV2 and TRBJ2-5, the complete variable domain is EPEVTQTPSHQVTQMGQEVILRCVPISNHLYFYWYRQILGQKVEFLVSFYNNEISEKSEIFDDQFSVERPDGSNFTLKIRSTKLEDSAMYFCASSGQQETQYFGPGTRLLVL.

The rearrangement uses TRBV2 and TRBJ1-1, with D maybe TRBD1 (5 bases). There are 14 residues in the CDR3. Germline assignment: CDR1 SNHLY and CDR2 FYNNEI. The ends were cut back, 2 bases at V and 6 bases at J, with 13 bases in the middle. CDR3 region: CASSEMRQPAEAFF. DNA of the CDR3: TGTGCCAGCAGTGAAATGAGACAGCCTGCTGAAGCTTTCTTT.

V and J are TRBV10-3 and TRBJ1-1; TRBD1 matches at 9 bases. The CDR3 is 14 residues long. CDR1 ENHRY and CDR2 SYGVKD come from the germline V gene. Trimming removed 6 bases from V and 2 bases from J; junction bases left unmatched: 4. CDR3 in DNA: TGTGCCATCAGGGAGGACAGGGGTAACACTGAAGCTTTCTTT. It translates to CAIREDRGNTEAFF.

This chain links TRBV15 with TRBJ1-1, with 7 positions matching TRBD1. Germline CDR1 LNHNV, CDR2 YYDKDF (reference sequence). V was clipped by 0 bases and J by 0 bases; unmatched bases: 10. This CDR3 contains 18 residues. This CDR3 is CATSRDARQGIMNTEAFF. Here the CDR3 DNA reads TGTGCCACCAGCAGAGATGCCCGACAGGGAATCATGAACACTGAAGCTTTCTTT.

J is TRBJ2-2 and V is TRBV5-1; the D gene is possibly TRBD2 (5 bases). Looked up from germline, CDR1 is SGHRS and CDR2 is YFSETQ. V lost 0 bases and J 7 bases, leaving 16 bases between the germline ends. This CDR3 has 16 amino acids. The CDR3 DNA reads TGCGCCAGCAGCTTGGCCGGGGTTGAGTCATACGGGGAGCTGTTTTTT. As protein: CASSLAGVESYGELFF.

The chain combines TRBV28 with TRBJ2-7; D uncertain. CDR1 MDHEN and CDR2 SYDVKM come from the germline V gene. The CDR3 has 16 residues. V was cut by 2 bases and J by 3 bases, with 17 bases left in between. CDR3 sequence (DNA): TGTGCCAGCAGTTTACCCCCTCCCTCGTCCCTCTACGAGCAGTACTTC. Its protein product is CASSLPPPSSLYEQYF.

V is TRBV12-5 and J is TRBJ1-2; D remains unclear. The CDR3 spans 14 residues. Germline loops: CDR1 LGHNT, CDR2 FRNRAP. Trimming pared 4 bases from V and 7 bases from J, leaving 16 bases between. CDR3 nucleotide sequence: TGTGCTAGTGGTTCCCCCGACAAGTTTGGTGGCTACACCTTC. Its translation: CASGSPDKFGGYTF. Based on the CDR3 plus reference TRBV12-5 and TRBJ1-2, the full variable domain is DARVTQTPRHKVTEMGQEVTMRCQPILGHNTVFWYRQTMMQGLELLAYFRNRAPLDDSGMPKDRFSAEMPDATLATLKIQPSEPRDSAVYFCASGSPDKFGGYTFGSGTRLTVV.

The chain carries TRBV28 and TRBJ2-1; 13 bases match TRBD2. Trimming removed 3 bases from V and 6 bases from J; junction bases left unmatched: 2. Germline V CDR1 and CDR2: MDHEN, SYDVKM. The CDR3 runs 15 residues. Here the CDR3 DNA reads TGTGCCAGCAGTTTGGGGACTAGCGGGATCAATGAGCAGTTCTTC. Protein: CASSLGTSGINEQFF.